These 26 T cell receptor beta chains were sequenced from one sample in a study of T cells in localized non-small cell lung cancer. TCRdb keeps only in-frame clones here, not all; method: immunoSEQ multiplex PCR. Here the sample spans about 72,000 clones, 80% to 90% being singletons. The input for sequencing was peripheral blood, taken before any cancer treatment. The source is a female donor older than 55 with stage I lung adenocarcinoma.

The V call is TRBV15, the J call TRBJ2-3; D is unresolved. Trimming took off 3 bases at V and 0 bases at J, with 13 bases between the two ends. This CDR3 is 16 amino acids long. CDR1 is LNHNV and CDR2 is YYDKDF in the germline V gene (reference sequence). CDR3 coding DNA: TGTGCCACCAGCAGGAGAAGGACCAGTAGCACAGATACGCAGTATTTT. Its translation is CATSRRRTSSTDTQYF.

The chain links TRBV19 to TRBJ1-4; a possible D gene is TRBD1 (6 bases). Trimming took 6 bases from V and 8 from J, leaving 10 bases between them. CDR1 is LNHDA and CDR2 is SQIVND in the germline V gene (reference sequence). This CDR3 has 12 residues. The CDR3 here is CASSRGHEKLFF. DNA for the CDR3: TGTGCCAGTAGCAGGGGACACGAAAAACTGTTTTTT.

A word on this clone: One end of the junction varies from germline; a read error may be responsible. The chain uses TRBV14 and TRBJ2-5; D remains ambiguous. From germline, CDR1 is SGHDN and CDR2 FVKESK. The CDR3 is 13 residues long. The CDR3 is CASSEEAEETQYF. As DNA, the CDR3 is TGTGCCAGCAGCGAAGAGGCAGAAGAGACCCAGTACTTC.

The chain uses TRBV6-6 and TRBJ2-2; no reliable D call. The CDR3 is 15 residues long. Trimming took 6 bases from V and 4 from J, leaving 15 bases between them. Per the germline V gene, CDR1 is MNHNY and CDR2 is SVGAGI (reference sequence). The CDR3: CASSYLGTGTGELFF. The CDR3 DNA reads TGTGCCAGCAGCTACCTGGGCACGGGCACCGGGGAGCTGTTTTTT.

The table lists this clone with a few counts. CDR3 sequence: CAIRQEMDSPLHF. CDR3 DNA: TGTGCCATCAGACAGGAAATGGATTCACCCCTCCACTTT. The V and J genes are TRBV10-3 and TRBJ1-6, with TRBD1 as a possible D gene (5 bases). The CDR3 runs 13 residues. CDR1 ENHRY and CDR2 SYGVKD come from the germline V gene. V was pared by 6 bases and J by 8 bases, with 11 bases between.

The genes are TRBV6-1 and TRBJ1-1; 7 bases fit TRBD1. J gave up 7 bases and V 2 bases, and 4 bases lay outside the gene matches. Germline CDR1 MNHNS, CDR2 SASEGT. This CDR3 spans 13 amino acids. This CDR3 reads CASSEWGQSEAFF. DNA for the CDR3: TGTGCCAGCAGTGAATGGGGACAGAGTGAAGCTTTCTTT.

This sequence joins TRBV6-5 and TRBJ2-4; 7 positions agree with TRBD1. There are 13 residues in the CDR3. The germline gives CDR1 MNHEY, CDR2 SVGAGI. The junction had 7 bases not matched to a gene; V was cut back by 5 bases and J by 9 bases. CDR3 in amino acids: CASSQGTEGIQYF. In DNA form, the CDR3 reads TGTGCCAGCAGTCAGGGGACAGAGGGCATTCAGTACTTC.

Comments on this clone: A junction boundary mismatches the germline segment, possibly from a read error. V usage is TRBV30 and J usage is TRBJ1-4; D ambiguous. The germline gives CDR1 GTSNPN, CDR2 SVGIG (reference sequence). The CDR3 length is 12 residues. CDR3 sequence (DNA): TGTGCCTGGAGTGAAGCTAACGAAAAACTGTTTTTT. It is translated as CAWSEANEKLFF.

This chain uses TRBV10-3 with TRBJ2-7; weak D call: TRBD1 (6 bases). CDR1 is ENHRY, CDR2 SYGVKD, per germline. This CDR3 is 17 amino acids long. Trimming took 2 bases from V and 1 from J, leaving 18 bases between them. The chain's CDR3 is CAISENWSLRGSYEQYF. CDR3 bases: TGTGCCATCAGTGAGAATTGGAGCCTAAGGGGGTCCTACGAGCAGTACTTC.

The chain employs TRBV19 and TRBJ2-7, with a weak D call TRBD1 (6 bases). V lost 5 bases and J lost 1, with 12 bases in between. The CDR3 is 14 amino acids. Germline CDR1 is LNHDA and CDR2 is SQIVND (reference sequence). CDR3 DNA sequence: TGTGCCAGTAGTCATCAGGGGACATCCTACGAGCAGTACTTC. Its protein is CASSHQGTSYEQYF.

CDR3 coding DNA: TGTGCCAGCAGCGACAGGGGCGTCCCAGATACGCAGTATTTT. Translating gives CASSDRGVPDTQYF. The V call is TRBV6-5, the J call TRBJ2-3; 8 positions agree with TRBD1. The germline V gene encodes CDR1 MNHEY and CDR2 SVGAGI. This CDR3 is built from 14 residues. V gave up 6 bases and J gave up 4 bases; unmatched junction bases: 6.

The chain is built from TRBV21-1 and TRBJ1-5; TRBD1, as called in the table, went unchecked against the DNA. TRBV21-1 has pseudogene status. This CDR3 region has 13 residues. CDR3: CASRPGQDQPQHF. For the CDR3, the DNA is TGTGCCAGCAGGCCGGGACAGGATCAGCCCCAGCATTTT.

This rearrangement joins TRBV13 to TRBJ2-7; 7 nucleotides match TRBD2. The V gene end was trimmed by 5 bases and the J gene end by 3 bases; junction bases not matched to a gene: 10. This CDR3 has 15 residues. CDR1 and CDR2 (germline): PRHDT, FYEKMQ (reference sequence). CDR3 coding DNA: TGTGCCAGCAGCCCGGGGAGGGGATACATCTACGAGCAGTACTTC. Protein: CASSPGRGYIYEQYF. Full variable domain (outside the CDR3, taken from reference TRBV13 and TRBJ2-7): AAGVIQSPRHLIKEKRETATLKCYPIPRHDTVYWYQQGPGQDPQFLISFYEKMQSDKGSIPDRFSAQQFSDYHSELNMSSLELGDSALYFCASSPGRGYIYEQYFGPGTRLTVT.

The genes are TRBV10-3 and TRBJ2-5, with 10 bases identical to TRBD2. J was trimmed by 4 bases and V by 8 bases; bases with no gene match: 13. Germline V gives CDR1 ENHRY, CDR2 SYGVKD. This CDR3 has 16 amino acids. DNA for the CDR3: TGTGCCATCGCATCTAGCGGGGGTCGATCCGGAGAGACCCAGTACTTC. Its protein product is CAIASSGGRSGETQYF.

This rearrangement joins TRBV7-8 to TRBJ2-7; 7 nucleotides align to TRBD2. V trimming: 5 bases; J trimming: 3 bases; junction bases outside the gene matches: 7. There are 14 residues in the CDR3. The germline V gene encodes CDR1 SGHVS and CDR2 FQNEAQ. CDR3 sequence (DNA): TGTGCCAGCAGCGGCGAGCTAGCGGTCTACGAGCAGTACTTC. This sequence encodes CASSGELAVYEQYF.

The chain uses TRBV6-5 and TRBJ2-7, with TRBD1 matching over 8 bases. The V gene end was trimmed by 9 bases and the J gene end by 2 bases; junction bases not matched to a gene: 6. Per germline, CDR1 MNHEY and CDR2 SVGAGI. There are 13 residues in the CDR3. CDR3 DNA sequence: TGTGCCAGTACCGGGACAGGAGCCTACGAGCAGTACTTC. Amino acid sequence: CASTGTGAYEQYF.

CDR3 amino acids: CASSLEDRGTYGYTF. DNA of the CDR3: TGTGCCAGCAGCTTAGAGGACAGGGGAACGTATGGCTACACCTTC. This rearrangement joins TRBV7-9 to TRBJ1-2; 9 bases map to TRBD1. Germline CDR1 and CDR2: SEHNR and FQNEAQ (reference sequence). There are 15 residues in the CDR3. J was trimmed by 5 bases and V by 1 base; bases with no gene match: 5.

This clone was detected only once. The DNA for the CDR3 is TGTGCCAGCAGCAGTCCAGGGGCTGGAAACACCATATATTTT. Residues: CASSSPGAGNTIYF. V is TRBV6-5 and J is TRBJ1-3, with D maybe TRBD1 (6 bases). The CDR3 sequence is 14 residues long. Germline CDR1 and CDR2: MNHEY and SVGAGI. Trimming removed 6 bases from V and 2 bases from J, with 11 bases in between.

The chain combines TRBV7-2 with TRBJ2-3; no clear D. V was trimmed by 6 bases and J by 5 bases, leaving 12 bases between them. Per the germline V gene, CDR1 is SGHTA and CDR2 is FQGNSA. The CDR3 contains 13 residues. DNA for the CDR3: TGTGCCAGCAGTTCCTCGTGGGAAGATACGCAGTATTTT. This gives the protein CASSSSWEDTQYF.

This clone was picked up a small number of times. The chain has TRBV5-6 and TRBJ1-5; 9 nucleotides line up with TRBD1. The CDR3 is 17 amino acids. Germline V CDR1 and CDR2: SGHDT, YYEEEE. Germline trimming cut 0 bases from V and 6 bases from J; bases unmatched to any gene: 10. Here the CDR3 DNA reads TGTGCCAGCAGCTTGGGTGGGGACAGGGCTCGTTCTCAGCCCCAGCATTTT. The encoded protein is CASSLGGDRARSQPQHF.

The rearrangement links TRBV5-1 to TRBJ2-7, with TRBD2 matching over 9 bases. The V segment lost 0 bases and the J segment 3 bases; nucleotides outside the gene matches: 4. The CDR3 runs 15 residues. CDR1 is SGHRS and CDR2 is YFSETQ in the germline V gene. CDR3 region: CASSLGGRADYEQYF. The CDR3 nucleotides read TGCGCCAGCAGCTTGGGCGGGAGGGCCGACTACGAGCAGTACTTC.

This chain connects TRBV5-1 to TRBJ2-4, with 15 nucleotides matching TRBD2. CDR1 and CDR2 (germline): SGHRS, YFSETQ. This CDR3 is built from 17 residues. J gave up 7 bases and V 4 bases, and 9 bases lay outside the gene matches. In DNA, the CDR3 is TGCGCCAGCAGCCTCGGACTAGCGGGAGGGCCGTCGAACATTCAGTACTTC. This gives the protein CASSLGLAGGPSNIQYF.

V gene TRBV7-9 combines with J gene TRBJ1-2; D is perhaps TRBD1 (5 bases). The CDR3 has 14 residues. The ends were cut back, 6 bases at V and 5 bases at J, with 16 bases in the middle. In germline, CDR1 is SEHNR, CDR2 FQNEAQ (reference sequence). The CDR3 reads CASSEPGQGYGYTF. The DNA of the CDR3 is TGTGCCAGCAGTGAACCCGGCCAGGGTTATGGCTACACCTTC.

This clone came up once. This sequence joins TRBV7-9 and TRBJ2-1, with D perhaps TRBD2 (5 bases). Deletions cut 6 bases from V and 8 bases from J, with 14 bases between. The CDR3 has 13 residues. CDR1 is SEHNR and CDR2 is FQNEAQ in the germline V gene (reference sequence). The CDR3 region is CASSAGKTDEQFF. In DNA form, the CDR3 reads TGTGCCAGCAGTGCCGGGAAGACCGATGAGCAGTTCTTC. Supplemented by reference TRBV7-9 and TRBJ2-1, the full variable domain reads DTGVSQNPRHKITKRGQNVTFRCDPISEHNRLYWYRQTLGQGPEFLTYFQNEAQLEKSRLLSDRFSAERPKGSFSTLEIQRTEQGDSAMYLCASSAGKTDEQFFGPGTRLTVL.

The gene calls are TRBV4-2 and TRBJ2-6; tentatively, D is TRBD2 (6 bases). V was clipped by 4 bases and J by 0 bases, with 10 bases between them. Germline V gene data show CDR1 as LGHNA and CDR2 as YNFKEQ. The CDR3 is 16 residues long. The CDR3 DNA is TGTGCCAGCAGCCCCGACGGGGGCTCTGGGGCCAACGTCCTGACTTTC. The encoded protein is CASSPDGGSGANVLTF.

The chain recombines TRBV4-1 with TRBJ2-5; weak D call: TRBD2 (6 bases). Per germline, CDR1 MGHRA and CDR2 YSYEKL. The CDR3 has 15 residues. V was pared by 3 bases and J by 3 bases, with 14 bases between. The CDR3 is CASSQTGVVKETQYF. DNA of the CDR3: TGCGCCAGCAGCCAGACGGGAGTGGTCAAAGAGACCCAGTACTTC.